The following is a T cell receptor beta chain sequence with its context. The antigen is undetermined. V gave up 5 bases and J gave up 1 base, with 15 bases separating them. There are 15 residues in the CDR3. Germline values: CDR1 SGHVS, CDR2 FQNEAQ. The sample belongs to a study of vaccination and CD4 T cells after COVID-19. Study summary: Specimens were obtained from a few convalescent patients at day 14 and at days 161 to 241 post-vaccination.

Regarding time point: late sampling 161 to 241 days after vaccination in a few convalescent patients. Treatment reported: roughly 10-day PBMC culture with coronavirus spike peptide pools or control peptides (ViraFEST assay). The Oncomine TCR Beta short-read assay was applied to DNA of cultured CD4+ T cells. Cultured CD4+ T cells were the source of extracted genomic DNA. From the PCR reads, TCRdb called clonotypes with MiXCR, one entry per CDR3 protein. The data contain some 22,000 distinct CDR3 sequences, around 30% of them singletons. The chain employs TRBV7-8 and TRBJ2-7; no firm D call. The sequenced sample was CD4+ T cells from blood, cultured in vitro, obtained about 7 months after SARS-CoV-2 vaccination. The sequence was collected from a human donor who had recovered from COVID-19. The CDR3 region has the DNA TGTGCCAGCAGCCTCGAAATACAGATATCCTACGAGCAGTACTTC. Translated: CASSLEIQISYEQYF.